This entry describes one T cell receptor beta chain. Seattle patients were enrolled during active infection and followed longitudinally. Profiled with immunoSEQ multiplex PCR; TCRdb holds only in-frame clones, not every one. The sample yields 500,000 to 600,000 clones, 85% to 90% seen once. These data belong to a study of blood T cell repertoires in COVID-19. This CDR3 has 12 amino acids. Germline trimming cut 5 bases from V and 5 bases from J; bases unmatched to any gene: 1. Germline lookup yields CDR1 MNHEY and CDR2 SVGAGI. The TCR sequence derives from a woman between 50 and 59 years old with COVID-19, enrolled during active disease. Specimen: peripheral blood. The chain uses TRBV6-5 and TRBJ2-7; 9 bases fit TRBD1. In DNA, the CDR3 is TGTGCCAGCAGTCGACAGGGGGACGAGCAGTACTTC. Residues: CASSRQGDEQYF.